The T cell receptor (beta chain) under discussion was sequenced for a study of patients and donors after allogeneic stem cell transplantation. Trimming left V 4 bases short and J 3 bases short, with 10 bases between. The length of the CDR3 is 13 residues. Germline CDR1 SGHDN, CDR2 FVKESK. Each CDR3 protein is one row after TCRdb ran MiXCR on the RT-PCR reads. The sample includes some 150,000 distinct CDR3 sequences, over 30% of them seen just once. The TCR sequence derives from a human donor who was either an allogeneic HSCT recipient or a stem cell or donor lymphocyte infusion donor (not recorded which). It is not recorded whose cells these are; they may come from a transplant donor. The chain employs TRBV14 and TRBJ2-7, with D unclear. The sequenced sample consisted of blood, either unsorted or a sorted T cell fraction (not recorded which). The CDR3 loop reads CASSPRAVYEQYV. Here the CDR3 DNA reads TGTGCCAGCAGCCCCCGGGCCGTCTACGAGCAGTACGTC.